The entry below describes one TCR beta chain. Germline V gene lookup returns CDR1 MNHEY and CDR2 SVGAGI. The CDR3 sequence is 17 residues long. V lost 2 bases to trimming and J lost 7 bases, with 21 bases between them. A second PCR, run for 7 to 11 cycles, used a sample-barcoded 5' primer plus a J-beta primer mix. TCRdb fed the 5' RACE reads into MiXCR, producing one record per CDR3 protein. The table lists some 550,000 distinct CDR3 sequences, around half of them singletons, with roughly 24% in the top ten. The data stem from a study of blood T cells in healthy people across ages. The sequence was obtained from a man aged 80 or over in good health. V usage is TRBV6-5 and J usage is TRBJ2-1; perhaps TRBD2 as D (5 bases). Sequencing was performed on blood. The DNA for the CDR3 is TGTGCCAGCAGTTACCACCCAAGTCAGAGGGCCCGGAATGAGCAGTTCTTC. It is translated as CASSYHPSQRARNEQFF.